The clone carrying this TCR beta chain was seen only once. The source of the sample is a study of blood T cell repertoires in COVID-19. Study summary: The United States, Italy and Spain were the sources of the acute and convalescent COVID-19 samples. PBMCs, B-cell-depleted T cells, or T cells provided the cDNA or gDNA that made up the material.

Original processing methods: Researchers report that nucleated cell counts were estimated from reference gene primer amplification. Generated by immunoSEQ multiplex PCR, the TCRdb table keeps only in-frame clones and is missing some. V and J calls and clone size are copied from that table; D and trimming were computed from the DNA. This sample has roughly 190,000 clones, with over 80% found just once. From germline, CDR1 is SGHTA and CDR2 FQGTGA. J lost 4 bases, V lost 2 bases, and 4 bases had no gene match. The CDR3 sequence is 14 residues long. Seattle patients were enrolled during active infection and followed longitudinally.

The sample was peripheral blood. This sequence joins TRBV7-3 and TRBJ1-1; 7 nucleotides agree with TRBD1. This TCR came from an older woman with COVID-19, enrolled during active disease. This CDR3 is CASSLAGGGTEAFF. CDR3 sequence (DNA): TGTGCCAGCAGCTTAGCAGGGGGAGGCACTGAAGCTTTCTTT.